The 15 T cell receptor beta chains given below trace back to one sample, sequenced in a study of blood T cell repertoires in COVID-19. Only in-frame clones appear in the TCRdb table, and some are missing; sequencing was by immunoSEQ multiplex PCR. The repertoire consists of about 230,000 clones, with under 90% occurring once and the leading ten covering less than 4%. Sequencing used PBMCs or T cells enriched from blood (not recorded which). These receptors came from a woman aged 30 to 39 with acute COVID-19.

The V and J genes are TRBV5-1 and TRBJ2-1; D ambiguous. Germline V CDR1 and CDR2: SGHRS, YFSETQ. V dropped 4 bases and J dropped 0 bases, with 20 bases sitting between them. This CDR3 comprises 18 residues. As DNA, the CDR3 is TGCGCCAGCAGCCACCCACCCGGCAGAAACTACTCCTACAATGAGCAGTTCTTC. This translates into CASSHPPGRNYSYNEQFF.

The V gene is TRBV9, the J gene TRBJ2-3, with 12 positions matching TRBD1. This CDR3 comprises 17 residues. Germline CDR1 reads SGDLS; CDR2 reads YYNGEE. The V and J ends lost 3 bases and 1 base, in that order; junction bases with no gene match: 6. In DNA, the CDR3 is TGTGCCAGCAGCGAGTACGGGACAGGGGGCGGCACAGATACGCAGTATTTT. This codes for CASSEYGTGGGTDTQYF.

The chain carries TRBV28 and TRBJ2-1, with D possibly matching TRBD1 (6 bases). The CDR3 contains 15 residues. V lost 7 bases and J lost 2, with 15 bases in between. Germline lookup yields CDR1 MDHEN and CDR2 SYDVKM. In DNA, the CDR3 is TGTGCCAGCAACACACCGGGACAAGCCTACAATGAGCAGTTCTTC. Residues: CASNTPGQAYNEQFF.

This clone was picked up one time. CDR3 nucleotides: TGTGCCAGCAGCCGACAGGGGGCGAGCTCCTATAATTCACCCCTCCACTTT. Translated, it gives CASSRQGASSYNSPLHF. This chain uses TRBV27 with TRBJ1-6; 10 bases match TRBD1. Germline-derived CDR1 and CDR2 are MNHEY and SMNVEV (reference sequence). The CDR3 sequence is 17 residues long. V lost 6 bases, J lost 0 bases, and 5 bases stayed unmatched.

The chain links TRBV30 to TRBJ1-5; D is undetermined. Between the trimmed V and J ends, which lost 0 bases and 3 bases, there was a span of 6 bases. This CDR3 spans 13 amino acids. In germline, CDR1 is GTSNPN, CDR2 SVGIG (reference sequence). As DNA, the CDR3 is TGTGCCTGGAGTGTTGACAACAATCAGCCCCAGCATTTT. This sequence encodes CAWSVDNNQPQHF.

This clone is a singleton in its sample. The chain couples TRBV5-6 to TRBJ2-4; D gene ambiguous. V lost 0 bases and J 4 bases, leaving 8 bases between the germline ends. CDR1 is SGHDT, CDR2 YYEEEE, per germline. This CDR3 is 14 amino acids long. The CDR3 sequence is CASSLGGSKNIQYF. CDR3 DNA sequence: TGTGCCAGCAGCTTGGGCGGCAGTAAAAACATTCAGTACTTC.

This clone was counted only a few times. The chain has TRBV28 and TRBJ1-1; 9 bases agree with TRBD1. CDR3 length equals 15 residues. CDR1 and CDR2 from the germline V gene are MDHEN and SYDVKM. V lost 7 bases and J lost 0; bases outside the gene matches: 6. CDR3 in amino acids: CASNPTGGMNTEAFF. CDR3 DNA sequence: TGTGCCAGCAACCCGACAGGGGGAATGAACACTGAAGCTTTCTTT.

This sequence joins TRBV28 and TRBJ2-1, with 7 bases matching TRBD2. V shed 7 bases, J shed 7 bases, and the junction held 4 bases outside the gene matches. The CDR3 sequence is 12 residues long. CDR1 MDHEN and CDR2 SYDVKM come from the germline V gene. CDR3 coding DNA: TGTGCCAGCAATTCGCGGGGGAATGAGCAGTTCTTC. It codes for CASNSRGNEQFF.

The chain joins TRBV9 to TRBJ2-4; 7 nucleotides agree with TRBD2. Germline CDR1 and CDR2: SGDLS and YYNGEE. The CDR3 is made up of 16 amino acids. V lost 0 bases and J lost 7; bases outside the gene matches: 10. The CDR3 DNA reads TGTGCCAGCAGCGTAGATGGGGGGGACCGAACGAACATTCAGTACTTC. Amino acids: CASSVDGGDRTNIQYF.

V gene TRBV7-6 combines with J gene TRBJ2-1; a weak D match, TRBD2 (5 bases). CDR1 and CDR2 from the germline V gene are SGHVS and FNYEAQ. The CDR3 loop spans 13 amino acids. Trimming shortened V by 2 bases and J by 9 bases, and 11 bases separated the two germline ends. The CDR3 loop is CASSLSGGGEQFF. CDR3 bases: TGTGCCAGCAGCTTATCCGGAGGCGGTGAGCAGTTCTTC.

The chain recombines TRBV7-9 with TRBJ1-5; no firm D call. The CDR3 spans 14 residues. Trimming cost V 4 bases and J 6 bases, with 13 bases left between them. Germline CDR1 and CDR2: SEHNR and FQNEAQ (reference sequence). This chain's CDR3 is CASSYNSESQPQHF. The CDR3 DNA reads TGTGCCAGCAGCTATAATTCGGAGTCTCAGCCCCAGCATTTT.

The rearrangement uses TRBV7-2 and TRBJ2-1, with unresolved D. The CDR3 has 12 residues. The germline CDR1 and CDR2 sequences are SGHTA and FQGNSA. The V end was cut by 1 base, the J end by 8 bases, with 6 bases between. CDR3 nucleotide sequence: TGTGCCAGCAGCTTAGAATCCTATGAGCAGTTCTTC. Its protein is CASSLESYEQFF.

This chain connects TRBV7-9 to TRBJ2-7; D possibly corresponds to TRBD1 (5 bases). Germline CDR1 is SEHNR and CDR2 is FQNEAQ (reference sequence). The V gene lost 3 bases and the J gene lost 3 bases, with 9 bases spanning the gap. The CDR3 runs 13 residues. CDR3 sequence: CASSFPGFYEQYF. The DNA for the CDR3 is TGTGCCAGCAGCTTCCCAGGGTTCTACGAGCAGTACTTC.

The V gene is TRBV5-1, the J gene TRBJ2-3; 8 positions match TRBD2. Unmatched junction bases numbered 8, after V lost 4 bases and J lost 4 bases. Looked up from germline, CDR1 is SGHRS and CDR2 is YFSETQ. This CDR3 is 15 amino acids long. The CDR3 loop reads CASSPGLAGADTQYF. CDR3 nucleotide sequence: TGCGCCAGCAGCCCCGGACTAGCTGGCGCAGATACGCAGTATTTT.

The genes are TRBV5-8 and TRBJ2-3, with D maybe TRBD2 (5 bases). The germline V gene encodes CDR1 SGHTS and CDR2 YDEGEE. The CDR3 runs to 12 residues. V lost 0 bases to trimming and J lost 8 bases, with 7 bases between them. The CDR3: CASSLVSGTQYF. The CDR3 coding sequence is TGTGCCAGCAGCTTGGTGAGCGGTACGCAGTATTTT. Supplemented by reference TRBV5-8 and TRBJ2-3, the full variable domain reads EAGVTQSPTHLIKTRGQQATLRCSPISGHTSVYWYQQALGLGLQFLLWYDEGEERNRGNFPPRFSGRQFPNYSSELNVNALELEDSALYLCASSLVSGTQYFGPGTRLTVL.